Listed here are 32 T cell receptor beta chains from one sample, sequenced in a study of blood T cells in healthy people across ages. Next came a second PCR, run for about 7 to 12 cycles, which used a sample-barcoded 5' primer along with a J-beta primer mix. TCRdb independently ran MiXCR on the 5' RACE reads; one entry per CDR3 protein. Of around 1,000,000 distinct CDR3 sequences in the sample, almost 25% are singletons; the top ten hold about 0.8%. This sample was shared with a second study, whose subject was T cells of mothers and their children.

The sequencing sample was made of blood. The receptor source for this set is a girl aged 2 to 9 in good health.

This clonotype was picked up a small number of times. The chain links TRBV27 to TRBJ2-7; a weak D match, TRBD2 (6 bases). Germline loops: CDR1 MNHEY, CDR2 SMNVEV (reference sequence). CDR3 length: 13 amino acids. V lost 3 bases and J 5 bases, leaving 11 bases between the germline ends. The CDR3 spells CASSFYGLHEQYF. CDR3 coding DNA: TGTGCCAGCAGTTTCTACGGACTACACGAGCAGTACTTC.

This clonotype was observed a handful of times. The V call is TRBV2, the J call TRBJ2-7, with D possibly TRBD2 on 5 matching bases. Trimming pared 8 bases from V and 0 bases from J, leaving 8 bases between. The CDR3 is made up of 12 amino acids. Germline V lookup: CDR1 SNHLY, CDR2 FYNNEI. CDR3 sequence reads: CASVGVSYEQYF. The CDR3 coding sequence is TGTGCCAGCGTCGGGGTCTCCTACGAGCAGTACTTC.

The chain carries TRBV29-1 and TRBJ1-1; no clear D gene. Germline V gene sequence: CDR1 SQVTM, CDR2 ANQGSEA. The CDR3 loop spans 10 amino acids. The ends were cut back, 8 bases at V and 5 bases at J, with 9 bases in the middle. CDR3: CSIRGTEAFF. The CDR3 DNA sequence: TGCAGCATTAGAGGGACTGAAGCTTTCTTT.

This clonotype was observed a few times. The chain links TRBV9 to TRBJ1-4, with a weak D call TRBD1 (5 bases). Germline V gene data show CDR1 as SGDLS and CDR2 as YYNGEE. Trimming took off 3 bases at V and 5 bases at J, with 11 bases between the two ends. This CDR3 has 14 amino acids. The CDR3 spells CASSGPGLNEKLFF. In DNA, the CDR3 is TGTGCCAGCAGCGGTCCGGGACTGAATGAAAAACTGTTTTTT.

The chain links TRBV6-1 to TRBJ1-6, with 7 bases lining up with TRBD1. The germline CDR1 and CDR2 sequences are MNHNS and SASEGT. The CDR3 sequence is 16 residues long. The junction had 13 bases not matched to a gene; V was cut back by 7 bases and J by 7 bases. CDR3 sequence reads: CASTNYLQGVNSPLHF. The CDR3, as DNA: TGTGCCAGCACCAACTATCTTCAGGGGGTAAATTCACCCCTCCACTTT.

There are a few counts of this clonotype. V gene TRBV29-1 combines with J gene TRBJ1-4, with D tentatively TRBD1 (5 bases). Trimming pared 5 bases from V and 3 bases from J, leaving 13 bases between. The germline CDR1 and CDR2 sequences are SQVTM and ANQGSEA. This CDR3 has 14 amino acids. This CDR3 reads CSVLKQGPNEKLFF. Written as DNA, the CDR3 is TGCAGCGTTCTTAAGCAGGGACCTAATGAAAAACTGTTTTTT.

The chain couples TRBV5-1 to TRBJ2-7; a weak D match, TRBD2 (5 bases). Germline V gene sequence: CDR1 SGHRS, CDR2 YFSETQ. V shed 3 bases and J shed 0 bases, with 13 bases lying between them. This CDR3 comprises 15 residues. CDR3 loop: CASSSWRTGSYEQYF. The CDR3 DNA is TGCGCCAGCAGCTCGTGGCGGACTGGCTCCTACGAGCAGTACTTC.

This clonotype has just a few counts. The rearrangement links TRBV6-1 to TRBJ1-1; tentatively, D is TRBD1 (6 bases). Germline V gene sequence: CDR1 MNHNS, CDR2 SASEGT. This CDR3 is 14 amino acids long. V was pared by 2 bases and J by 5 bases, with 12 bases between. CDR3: CASSETGGLTEAFF. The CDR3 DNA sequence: TGTGCCAGCAGTGAAACTGGGGGGCTGACTGAAGCTTTCTTT.

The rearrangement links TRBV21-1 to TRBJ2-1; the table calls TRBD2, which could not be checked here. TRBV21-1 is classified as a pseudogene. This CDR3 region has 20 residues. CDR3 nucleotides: TGTGCCAGCAGCAAATGGGGTTCCCCGTTTAGAGGGATTTCCTACAATGAGCAGTTCTTC. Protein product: CASSKWGSPFRGISYNEQFF.

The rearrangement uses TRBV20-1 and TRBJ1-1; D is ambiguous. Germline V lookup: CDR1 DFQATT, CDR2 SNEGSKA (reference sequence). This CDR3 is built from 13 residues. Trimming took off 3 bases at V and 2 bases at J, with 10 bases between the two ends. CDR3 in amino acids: CSASFPGNTEAFF. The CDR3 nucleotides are TGCAGTGCTAGTTTTCCCGGAAACACTGAAGCTTTCTTT.

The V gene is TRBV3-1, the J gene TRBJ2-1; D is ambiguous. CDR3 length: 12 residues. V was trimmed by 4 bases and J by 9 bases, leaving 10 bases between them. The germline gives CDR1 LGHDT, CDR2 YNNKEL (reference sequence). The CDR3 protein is CASSPDVGEQFF. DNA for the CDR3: TGTGCCAGCAGCCCGGACGTCGGTGAGCAGTTCTTC.

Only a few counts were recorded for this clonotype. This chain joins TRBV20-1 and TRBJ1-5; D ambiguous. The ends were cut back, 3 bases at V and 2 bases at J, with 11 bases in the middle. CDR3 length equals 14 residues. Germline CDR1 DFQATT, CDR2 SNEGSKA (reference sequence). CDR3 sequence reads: CSARDDRGNQPQHF. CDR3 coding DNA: TGCAGTGCTAGGGACGATAGGGGCAATCAGCCCCAGCATTTT.

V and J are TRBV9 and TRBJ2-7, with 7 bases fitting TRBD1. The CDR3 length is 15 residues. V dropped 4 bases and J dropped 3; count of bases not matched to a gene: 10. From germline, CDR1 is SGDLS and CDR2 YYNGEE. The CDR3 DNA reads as TGTGCCAGCAGCCCCACGGGACAGCCATTCTACGAGCAGTACTTC. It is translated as CASSPTGQPFYEQYF. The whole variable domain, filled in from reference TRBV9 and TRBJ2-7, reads DSGVTQTPKHLITATGQRVTLRCSPRSGDLSVYWYQQSLDQGLQFLIQYYNGEERAKGNILERFSAQQFPDLHSELNLSSLELGDSALYFCASSPTGQPFYEQYFGPGTRLTVT.

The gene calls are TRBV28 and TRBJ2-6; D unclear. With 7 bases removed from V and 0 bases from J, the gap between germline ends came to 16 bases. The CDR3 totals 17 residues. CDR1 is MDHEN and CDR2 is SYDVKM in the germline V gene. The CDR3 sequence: CASTDRILTSGANVLTF. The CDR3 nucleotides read TGTGCCAGCACGGACCGTATTCTTACCTCTGGGGCCAACGTCCTGACTTTC. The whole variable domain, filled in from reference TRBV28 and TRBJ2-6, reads DVKVTQSSRYLVKRTGEKVFLECVQDMDHENMFWYRQDPGLGLRLIYFSYDVKMKEKGDIPEGYSVSREKKERFSLILESASTNQTSMYLCASTDRILTSGANVLTFGAGSRLTVL.

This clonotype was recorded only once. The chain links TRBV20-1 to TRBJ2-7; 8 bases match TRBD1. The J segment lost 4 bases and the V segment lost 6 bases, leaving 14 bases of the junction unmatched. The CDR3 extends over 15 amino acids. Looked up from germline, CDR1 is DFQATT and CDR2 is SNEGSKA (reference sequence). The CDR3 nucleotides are TGCAGTGCCCCAGACCCGGTACAGGGGGAGTACGAGCAGTACTTC. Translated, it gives CSAPDPVQGEYEQYF.

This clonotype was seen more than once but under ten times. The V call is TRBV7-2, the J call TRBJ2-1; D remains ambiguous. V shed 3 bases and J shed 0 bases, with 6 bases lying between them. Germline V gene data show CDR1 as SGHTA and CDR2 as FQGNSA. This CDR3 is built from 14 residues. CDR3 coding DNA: TGTGCCAGCAGCTTTTGGGGCTCCTACAATGAGCAGTTCTTC. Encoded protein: CASSFWGSYNEQFF.

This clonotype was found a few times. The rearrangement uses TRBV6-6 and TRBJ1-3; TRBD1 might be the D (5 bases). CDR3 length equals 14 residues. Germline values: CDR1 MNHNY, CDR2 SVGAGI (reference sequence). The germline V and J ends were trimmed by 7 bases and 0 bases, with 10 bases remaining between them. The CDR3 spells CASMWGLSGNTIYF. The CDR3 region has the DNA TGTGCCAGCATGTGGGGCCTCTCTGGAAACACCATATATTTT.

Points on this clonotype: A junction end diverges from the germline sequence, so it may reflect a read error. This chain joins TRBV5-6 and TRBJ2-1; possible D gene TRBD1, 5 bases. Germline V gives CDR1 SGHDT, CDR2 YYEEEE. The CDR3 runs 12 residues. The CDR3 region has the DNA TGTGCCAGCAGTCCCACTCAGGGTCGCCCAAACTTC. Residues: CASSPTQGRPNF.

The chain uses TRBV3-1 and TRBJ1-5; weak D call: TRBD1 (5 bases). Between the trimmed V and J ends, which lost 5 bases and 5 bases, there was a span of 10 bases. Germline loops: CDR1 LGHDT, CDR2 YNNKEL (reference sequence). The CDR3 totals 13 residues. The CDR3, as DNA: TGTGCCAGCAGCGAGGCCAGGGATCAGCCCCAGCATTTT. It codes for CASSEARDQPQHF.

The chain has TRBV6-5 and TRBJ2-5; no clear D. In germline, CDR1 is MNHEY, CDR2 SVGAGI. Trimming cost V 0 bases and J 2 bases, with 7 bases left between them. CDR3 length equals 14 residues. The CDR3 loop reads CASSYSGKQETQYF. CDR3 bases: TGTGCCAGCAGTTACTCGGGGAAGCAAGAGACCCAGTACTTC.

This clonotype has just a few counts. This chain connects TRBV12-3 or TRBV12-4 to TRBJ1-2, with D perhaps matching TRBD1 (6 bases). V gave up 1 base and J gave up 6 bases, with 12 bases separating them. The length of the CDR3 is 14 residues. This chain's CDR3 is CASSLGAGGNGYTF. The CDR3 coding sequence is TGTGCCAGCAGTTTAGGGGCCGGGGGCAATGGCTACACCTTC.

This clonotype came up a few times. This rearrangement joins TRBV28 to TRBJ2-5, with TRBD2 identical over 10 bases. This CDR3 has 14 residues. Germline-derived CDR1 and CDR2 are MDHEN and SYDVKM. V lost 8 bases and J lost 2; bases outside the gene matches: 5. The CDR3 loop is CASLAGGGQETQYF. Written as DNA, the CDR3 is TGTGCCAGCTTAGCGGGAGGCGGGCAAGAGACCCAGTACTTC.

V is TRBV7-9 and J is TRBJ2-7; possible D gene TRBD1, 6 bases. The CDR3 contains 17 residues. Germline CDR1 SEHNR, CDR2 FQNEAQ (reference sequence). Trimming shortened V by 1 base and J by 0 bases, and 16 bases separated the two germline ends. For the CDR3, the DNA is TGTGCCAGCAGCTTAGGAAAATATAGGGGGATCTCCTACGAGCAGTACTTC. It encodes CASSLGKYRGISYEQYF. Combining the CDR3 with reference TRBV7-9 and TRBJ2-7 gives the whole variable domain DTGVSQNPRHKITKRGQNVTFRCDPISEHNRLYWYRQTLGQGPEFLTYFQNEAQLEKSRLLSDRFSAERPKGSFSTLEIQRTEQGDSAMYLCASSLGKYRGISYEQYFGPGTRLTVT.

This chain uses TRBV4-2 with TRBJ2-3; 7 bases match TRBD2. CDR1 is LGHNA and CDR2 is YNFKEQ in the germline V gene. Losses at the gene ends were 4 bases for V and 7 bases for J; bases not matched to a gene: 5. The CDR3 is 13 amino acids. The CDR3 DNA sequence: TGTGCCAGCAGCCCGAGGGACTACCATACGCAGTATTTT. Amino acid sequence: CASSPRDYHTQYF.

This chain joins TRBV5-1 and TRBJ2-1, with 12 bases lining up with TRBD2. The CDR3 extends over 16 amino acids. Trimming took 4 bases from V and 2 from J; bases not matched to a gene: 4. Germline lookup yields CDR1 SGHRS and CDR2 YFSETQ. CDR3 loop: CASSQWTSGAYNEQFF. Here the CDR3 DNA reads TGCGCCAGCAGCCAATGGACTAGCGGGGCCTACAATGAGCAGTTCTTC.

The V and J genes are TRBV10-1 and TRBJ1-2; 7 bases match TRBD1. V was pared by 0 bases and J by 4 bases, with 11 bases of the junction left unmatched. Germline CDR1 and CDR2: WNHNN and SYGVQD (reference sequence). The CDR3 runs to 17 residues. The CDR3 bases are TGCGCCAGCAGTGAGTCTTTTTTGACAGGGTGTCTCTATGGCTACACCTTC. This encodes CASSESFLTGCLYGYTF.

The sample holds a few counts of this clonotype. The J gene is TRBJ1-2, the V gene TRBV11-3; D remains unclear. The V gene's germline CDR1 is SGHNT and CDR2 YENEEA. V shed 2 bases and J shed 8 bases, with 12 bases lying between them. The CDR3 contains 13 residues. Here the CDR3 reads CASSLSKGEGYTF. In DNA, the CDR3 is TGTGCCAGCAGCTTATCGAAGGGCGAGGGCTACACCTTC.

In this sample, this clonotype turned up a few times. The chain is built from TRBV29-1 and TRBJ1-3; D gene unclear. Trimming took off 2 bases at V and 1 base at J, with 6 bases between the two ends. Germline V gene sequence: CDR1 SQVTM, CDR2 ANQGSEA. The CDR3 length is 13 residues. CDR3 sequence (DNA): TGCAGCGTTGAATCGCTTTCTGGAAACACCATATATTTT. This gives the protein CSVESLSGNTIYF.

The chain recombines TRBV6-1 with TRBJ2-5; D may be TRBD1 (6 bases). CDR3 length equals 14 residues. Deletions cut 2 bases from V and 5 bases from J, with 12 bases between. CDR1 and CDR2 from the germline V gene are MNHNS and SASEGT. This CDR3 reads CASSERQVRETQYF. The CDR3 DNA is TGTGCCAGCAGTGAAAGACAGGTGCGGGAGACCCAGTACTTC.

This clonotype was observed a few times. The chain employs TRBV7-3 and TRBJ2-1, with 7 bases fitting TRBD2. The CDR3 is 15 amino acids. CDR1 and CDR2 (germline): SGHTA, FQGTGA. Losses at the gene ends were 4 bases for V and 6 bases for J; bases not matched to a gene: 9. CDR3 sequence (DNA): TGTGCCAGCAGCTCTGTCGCGGGAGCATCCAATGAGCAGTTCTTC. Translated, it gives CASSSVAGASNEQFF.

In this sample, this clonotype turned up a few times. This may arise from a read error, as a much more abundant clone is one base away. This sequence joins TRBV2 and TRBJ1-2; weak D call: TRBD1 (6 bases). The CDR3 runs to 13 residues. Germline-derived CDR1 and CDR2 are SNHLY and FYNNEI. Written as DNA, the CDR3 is TGTGCCAGCAGTCAAAGGGGGAACTATGGCTACCCCTTC. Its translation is CASSQRGNYGYPF.

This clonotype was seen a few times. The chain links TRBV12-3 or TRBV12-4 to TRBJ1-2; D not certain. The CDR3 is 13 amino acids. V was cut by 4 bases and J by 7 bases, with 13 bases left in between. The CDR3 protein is CASSSVARGGYTF. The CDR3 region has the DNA TGTGCCAGCAGTTCCGTGGCGAGAGGTGGCTACACCTTC.